The rows below give T cell receptor beta chains drawn from one sample of a study of lymphopenia after photon versus proton radiotherapy. Generated by immunoSEQ multiplex PCR, the TCRdb table keeps only in-frame clones and is missing some. The sample has 45,000 to 65,000 clones, over 70% seen once. The sample was peripheral blood, taken from a patient treated with photon-based radiotherapy. The receptor source for this set is a man aged 45 to 65 with gastric cancer. Both conserved end residues are part of each CDR3. A D gene is named only where the DNA matches it firmly. Clone size appears in some rows only: once, few, many, or a class for an expanded clone.

cdr3_nt cdr3_aa clone_size j_call v_call d_call
TGTGCCAGCAGCCAGGGTGGCACCAGCAATCAGCCCCAGCATTTT CASSQGGTSNQPQHF NA TRBJ1-5 TRBV7-9 NA
TGCAGCGTAAATGGGCCTAGCGGGAACACCGGGGAGCTGTTTTTT CSVNGPSGNTGELFF NA TRBJ2-2 TRBV29-1 TRBD2
TGCGCCAGCAGCTTGGCACCGCTAGCGGGAGGTAGCACAGATACGCAGTATTTT CASSLAPLAGGSTDTQYF NA TRBJ2-3 TRBV5-1 TRBD2
TGCAGCGTTGGGCCCTACGGGAGACACGAGCAGTACTTC CSVGPYGRHEQYF NA TRBJ2-7 TRBV29-1 NA
TGTGCCAGCAGCTGGTCTTCCAGTGGAAACACCATATATTTT CASSWSSSGNTIYF NA TRBJ1-3 TRBV5-6 NA
TGTGCCAGTAGCCGCGGGGACCAAGAGACCCAGTACTTC CASSRGDQETQYF NA TRBJ2-5 TRBV19 NA
TGTGCCAGTAATGGCAGGGGCCGCTACAATGAGCAGTTCTTC CASNGRGRYNEQFF NA TRBJ2-1 TRBV19 NA
TGTGCCAGTACCTCTTCTTGGGGGCTAGCCGCCGGGGAGCTGTTTTTT CASTSSWGLAAGELFF NA TRBJ2-2 TRBV19 NA
TGTGCCAGCGGCTCTGGAAACACCATATATTTT CASGSGNTIYF NA TRBJ1-3 TRBV25-1 NA
TGTGCCACCAGCAGGGACAGGGCCCAAGAGACCCAGTACTTC CATSRDRAQETQYF NA TRBJ2-5 TRBV15 TRBD1
TGCGCCAGCAGCCAAGATGGTGAAGAGCAGTACTTC CASSQDGEEQYF NA TRBJ2-7 TRBV4-1 NA
TGTGCCAGCAGCCCTTTTGGGGATTCCGGGGAGCTGTTTTTT CASSPFGDSGELFF NA TRBJ2-2 TRBV6-1 NA
TGCGCCAGCAGCCTGATGGGAGGGCTTCTCTTGGATACGCAGTATTTT CASSLMGGLLLDTQYF NA TRBJ2-3 TRBV5-1 TRBD2
TGTGCCTGGAGTGAAGGGGGAACTAATGAAAAACTGTTTTTT CAWSEGGTNEKLFF NA TRBJ1-4 TRBV30 NA
TGTGCCAGCAGTTTATTATCCGGGAGAGCTTTCCATGAGCAGTTCTTC CASSLLSGRAFHEQFF once TRBJ2-1 TRBV28 NA
TGTGCCAGTAGAACGGGGAGGGCTGCAACTAATGAAAAACTGTTTTTT CASRTGRAATNEKLFF NA TRBJ1-4 TRBV19 NA
TGTGCCAGCAGTGAACCCGGAGGCAATCAGCCCCAGCATTTT CASSEPGGNQPQHF once TRBJ1-5 TRBV6-1 NA
TGTGCCAGCAGCGTCTTAGGACTAGATCGAGAGACCCAGTACTTC CASSVLGLDRETQYF NA TRBJ2-5 TRBV9 TRBD2
TGTGCCAGCAGCTGGACCGGGACAGGGGGGTACGAGCAGTACTTC CASSWTGTGGYEQYF NA TRBJ2-7 TRBV7-6 TRBD1
TGTGCCAGCAGCTTGTACAGGGACCATTCACCCCTCCACTTT CASSLYRDHSPLHF NA TRBJ1-6 TRBV7-2 NA
TGTGCCAGCAGCCCTTCCGGGACTTCCAGCTACGAGCAGTACTTC CASSPSGTSSYEQYF NA TRBJ2-7 TRBV5-4 NA
TGTGCCAGCAGCCCATCAGGGGTTAACTATGGCTACACCTTC CASSPSGVNYGYTF NA TRBJ1-2 TRBV5-4 NA
TGTGCCAGCAGGGATAGCAATCAGCCCCAGCATTTT CASRDSNQPQHF once TRBJ1-5 TRBV6-1 NA
TGTGCCAGCAGCCAGCTCCGGGACAGAGTCTACGAGCAGTACTTC CASSQLRDRVYEQYF few TRBJ2-7 TRBV11-2 TRBD1
TGCGCCAGCAGCCCGGGACTAGCGGCCTACGAGCAGTACTTC CASSPGLAAYEQYF NA TRBJ2-7 TRBV5-1 TRBD2
TGTGCCAGCTGGGCCGGGGCTAGCACAGATACGCAGTATTTT CASWAGASTDTQYF NA TRBJ2-3 TRBV19 NA
TGTGCCAGCAGCGGACTAGCGGGAGGGGTGAGGAATGAGCAGTTCTTC CASSGLAGGVRNEQFF once TRBJ2-1 TRBV9 TRBD2
TGTGCCAGCAGGGCGAGGGGGCATAGCGGGACCCAGTACTTC CASRARGHSGTQYF NA TRBJ2-5 TRBV6-5 NA
TGCAGCGTTGAAGGACTAGAGGGGGTGAAGACCCAGTACTTC CSVEGLEGVKTQYF NA TRBJ2-5 TRBV29-1 NA
TGTGCCAGTAGTATTCGCAGGGACACTGAAGCTTTCTTT CASSIRRDTEAFF NA TRBJ1-1 TRBV19 NA
TGCGCCAGCAGCCCGCGATACGGGACAGGGCGGTACAATGAGCAGTTCTTC CASSPRYGTGRYNEQFF NA TRBJ2-1 TRBV5-1 TRBD1
TGTGCCAGCACCCCCGCAGGGAAAATAGTTACGCAGTATTTT CASTPAGKIVTQYF few TRBJ2-3 TRBV19 NA
TGTGCCAGTAGTACTACTTCGAACACTGAAGCTTTCTTT CASSTTSNTEAFF NA TRBJ1-1 TRBV19 NA
TGTGCCAGCAGACGACAGGGGGCGGATGATGGCTACACCTTC CASRRQGADDGYTF NA TRBJ1-2 TRBV5-8 TRBD1
TGTGCCACCAGCAAATATCGACAGGGGTTACAGCCCCAGCATTTT CATSKYRQGLQPQHF NA TRBJ1-5 TRBV15 TRBD1